The 13 T cell receptor beta chains in this list originate from one sample, sequenced in a study of T cell responses to AZD1222 COVID-19 vaccine. The method was immunoSEQ multiplex PCR; TCRdb's version includes in-frame clones alone and lacks a portion of them. This repertoire shows about 120,000 clones, approximately 90% found once; its top ten account for around 2.4%. The material sequenced was peripheral blood, taken on day 0 of AZD1222 vaccination. Source of these receptors: an adult in good health.

This chain connects TRBV29-1 to TRBJ1-2; 9 bases match TRBD1. Germline-derived CDR1 and CDR2 are SQVTM and ANQGSEA. J lost 4 bases, V lost 7 bases, and 16 bases had no gene match. The CDR3 is 16 residues long. The CDR3 nucleotides read TGCAGCGCTGTCGGGACAGGGTTTTTCGATACCTATGGCTACACCTTC. Its translation is CSAVGTGFFDTYGYTF.

V gene TRBV9 combines with J gene TRBJ1-6; D remains ambiguous. The CDR3 loop spans 14 amino acids. CDR1 SGDLS and CDR2 YYNGEE come from the germline V gene. The ends were cut back, 1 base at V and 5 bases at J, with 7 bases in the middle. The CDR3 DNA is TGTGCCAGCAGCGTAACAGTTAATAATTCACCCCTCCACTTT. It specifies CASSVTVNNSPLHF. Based on the CDR3 plus reference TRBV9 and TRBJ1-6, the full variable domain is DSGVTQTPKHLITATGQRVTLRCSPRSGDLSVYWYQQSLDQGLQFLIQYYNGEERAKGNILERFSAQQFPDLHSELNLSSLELGDSALYFCASSVTVNNSPLHFGNGTRLTVT.

The chain is built from TRBV28 and TRBJ2-7; D is uncertain. The germline gives CDR1 MDHEN, CDR2 SYDVKM. Trimming removed 4 bases at V and 3 bases at J, with 13 bases between. The CDR3 consists of 14 residues. CDR3 protein: CASSSAGEDYEQYF. CDR3 nucleotides: TGTGCCAGCAGTTCCGCAGGAGAAGACTACGAGCAGTACTTC.

The chain links TRBV5-1 to TRBJ1-2; D might be TRBD1 (6 bases). V lost 1 base and J lost 0, with 10 bases in between. The CDR3 is 15 residues long. Germline CDR1 reads SGHRS; CDR2 reads YFSETQ. The CDR3 DNA follows: TGCGCCAGCAGCTTGCAAGGGGGGGCTAACTATGGCTACACCTTC. It encodes CASSLQGGANYGYTF.

The J gene is TRBJ1-2, the V gene TRBV30; 7 nucleotides match TRBD1. The CDR3 is made up of 13 amino acids. After removal of 3 bases from V and 3 bases from J, the junction contained 4 bases not matched to a gene. Germline V gives CDR1 GTSNPN, CDR2 SVGIG (reference sequence). Here the CDR3 reads CAWSGGTDYGYTF. Here the CDR3 DNA reads TGTGCCTGGAGCGGAGGGACAGACTATGGCTACACCTTC.

This chain joins TRBV9 and TRBJ2-3, with 13 nucleotides matching TRBD2. This CDR3 is 15 amino acids long. Germline V gene sequence: CDR1 SGDLS, CDR2 YYNGEE. J was trimmed by 6 bases and V by 4 bases; bases with no gene match: 5. The CDR3 DNA reads TGTGCCAGCAGCTTTGGACTAGCGGGAGTCGATACGCAGTATTTT. Translating gives CASSFGLAGVDTQYF.

The chain employs TRBV7-3 and TRBJ2-7, with TRBD2 matching over 11 bases. Per the germline V gene, CDR1 is SGHTA and CDR2 is FQGTGA. Trimming removed 8 bases from V and 7 bases from J; junction bases left unmatched: 10. The CDR3 is 14 residues long. For the CDR3, the DNA is TGTGCCAGCTTACTAGCGGGAGAAAGGCGGGAGCAGTACTTC. This encodes CASLLAGERREQYF.

The chain uses TRBV27 and TRBJ1-5; no definite D call. The CDR3 covers 16 residues. Per the germline V gene, CDR1 is MNHEY and CDR2 is SMNVEV (reference sequence). The V end was cut by 3 bases, the J end by 4 bases, with 16 bases between. The CDR3 spells CASSLAGKPPNQPQHF. DNA for the CDR3: TGTGCCAGCAGTTTGGCCGGGAAACCGCCTAATCAGCCCCAGCATTTT.

The chain recombines TRBV30 with TRBJ1-1; a possible D gene is TRBD1 (5 bases). This CDR3 has 14 residues. The germline V gene encodes CDR1 GTSNPN and CDR2 SVGIG (reference sequence). Trimming shortened V by 4 bases and J by 5 bases, and 17 bases separated the two germline ends. CDR3 amino acids: CAWTVGEFETEAFF. CDR3 bases: TGTGCCTGGACCGTGGGGGAATTCGAGACTGAAGCTTTCTTT.

The rearrangement joins TRBV6-5 to TRBJ1-3; D is ambiguous. V was clipped by 6 bases and J by 2 bases, with 5 bases between them. Per the germline V gene, CDR1 is MNHEY and CDR2 is SVGAGI. The CDR3 totals 12 residues. The CDR3, as DNA: TGTGCCAGCAGCTCCCCTGGAAACACCATATATTTT. It yields the protein CASSSPGNTIYF.

The chain is built from TRBV27 and TRBJ1-2, with D possibly matching TRBD1 (6 bases). V was shortened by 5 bases and J by 5 bases, with 18 bases between the two germline ends. The CDR3 extends over 15 amino acids. Germline CDR1 and CDR2: MNHEY and SMNVEV (reference sequence). CDR3 sequence (DNA): TGTGCCAGCAGTGCCGATCGGGGGCCGTATTATGGCTACACCTTC. Amino acids: CASSADRGPYYGYTF.

The V call is TRBV3-1 (or the pseudogene TRBV3-2), the J call TRBJ1-1; maybe TRBD1 (5 bases). Germline CDR1 is LGHDT and CDR2 is YNNKEL (reference sequence). CDR3 length equals 12 residues. Trimming pared 3 bases from V and 7 bases from J, leaving 9 bases between. The CDR3 nucleotides read TGTGCCAGCAGCCACGGGGCCGGTGAAGCTTTCTTT. Residues: CASSHGAGEAFF.

The chain employs TRBV7-6 and TRBJ1-1; 9 nucleotides agree with TRBD1. Germline trimming cut 5 bases from V and 1 base from J; bases unmatched to any gene: 5. The length of the CDR3 is 15 residues. The germline CDR1 and CDR2 sequences are SGHVS and FNYEAQ. This CDR3 is CASSNLGQGNTEAFF. In DNA, the CDR3 is TGTGCCAGCAGCAATTTGGGACAGGGGAACACTGAAGCTTTCTTT.